These T cell receptor beta chains were read from a single sample in a study of a mutant IDH1 vaccine in newly diagnosed glioma. Repertoires were generated with immunoSEQ multiplex PCR, while TCRdb's copy carries only in-frame clones and drops some. The sample lists around 50,000 clones, roughly 88% occurring once. Here the sequenced sample was PBMCs, taken from a glioma patient treated with radiotherapy, temozolomide or both. The receptors derive from a man aged 35 to 55 with glioma. Both conserved end residues are part of each CDR3. A D gene is named only where the DNA matches it firmly. Clone size, where shown, is once, few, many, or a class for clones that have expanded.

-	TRBV4-1	-	TRBJ1-4	TGCGCCAGCAGCCAAGAACCTGAGGCGGCAACTAATGAAAAACTGTTTTTT	CASSQEPEAATNEKLFF
-	TRBV27	-	TRBJ1-2	TGTGCCAGCAGTTCACCCACAGGGCCCTATGGCTACACCTTC	CASSSPTGPYGYTF
-	TRBV5-1	TRBD2	TRBJ2-7	TGCGCCAGCAGCTTGACTAGCGGGAGGGATGAGCAGTACTTC	CASSLTSGRDEQYF
-	TRBV5-1	-	TRBJ2-5	TGCGCCAGCAGCTTTGGGTCTGAGACCCAGTACTTC	CASSFGSETQYF
-	TRBV5-4	TRBD2	TRBJ2-3	TGTGCCAGCAGCGGAGCGGGAGGGTCAGATACGCAGTATTTT	CASSGAGGSDTQYF
-	TRBV29-1	TRBD1	TRBJ2-6	TGCAGGGCGGGGACAGGGATCGTGGCGGGAGAGATGGCCAACGTCCTGACTTTC	CRAGTGIVAGEMANVLTF
once	TRBV7-9	-	TRBJ2-1	TGTGCCAGCAGCTTAGAGGGCCCTCGAAAGTGGACCAATGAGCAGTTCTTC	CASSLEGPRKWTNEQFF
-	TRBV11-3	-	TRBJ2-3	TGTGCCAGCAGCTCCGCCGGGACTGCAGCAGATACGCAGTATTTT	CASSSAGTAADTQYF
-	TRBV6-1	TRBD2	TRBJ2-7	TGTGCCAGCAGTGAGGCTGGCGGGAGGGGTAACGAGCAGTACTTC	CASSEAGGRGNEQYF
-	TRBV18	-	TRBJ2-2	TGTGCCAGCTCGCTCGCTCAGTACACCGGGGAGCTGTTTTTT	CASSLAQYTGELFF
-	TRBV7-9	-	TRBJ1-3	TGTGCCAGCAGCTTAGGCAATGGAAACACCATATATTTT	CASSLGNGNTIYF
-	TRBV5-4	TRBD1	TRBJ1-4	TGTGCCAGCAGCTTGCAGGGGGCTGGTGAAAAACTGTTTTTT	CASSLQGAGEKLFF
-	TRBV7-2	-	TRBJ2-1	TGTGCCAGCAGCCCCTTTTTGGCGGAGCAGTTCTTC	CASSPFLAEQFF
-	TRBV2	TRBD1	TRBJ1-1	TGTGCCAGCACCCAAGGGGCACAGGGGTTAAGTTTCTTT	CASTQGAQGLSFF
-	TRBV7-9	-	TRBJ1-5	TGTGCCAGCACCATAGGGGGAGGCAATCAGCCCCAGCATTTT	CASTIGGGNQPQHF
-	TRBV6-5	-	TRBJ1-2	TGTGCCAGCAGATCAGGACAGCTTAACTATGGCTACACCTTC	CASRSGQLNYGYTF
-	TRBV7-9	-	TRBJ2-1	TGTGCCAGCAGCCGTGCTCTGAGTGAGCAGTTCTTC	CASSRALSEQFF
-	TRBV4-1	TRBD2	TRBJ2-5	TGCGCCAGCAGCCTTAGCGGGGCAATGGGGGAGACCCAGTACTTC	CASSLSGAMGETQYF
once	TRBV5-6	-	TRBJ2-7	TGTGCCAGCAGCCCCGGGGTGAGCGGAAACTACGAGCAGTACTTC	CASSPGVSGNYEQYF
-	TRBV27	-	TRBJ2-2	TGTGCCAGCAGTTTCGACACCGGGTTCTCAACCGGGGAGCTGTTTTTT	CASSFDTGFSTGELFF
-	TRBV27	-	TRBJ2-4	TGTGCCAGCAGTTTAACAGGGCGCTTC	CASSLTGRF
-	TRBV28	TRBD1	TRBJ1-4	TGTGCCAGCAGTCCTTCGACCGGGACAGGGGGCGAAAAACTGTTTTTT	CASSPSTGTGGEKLFF
-	TRBV25-1	TRBD2	TRBJ2-5	TGTGCCAGCAGTAGGCAGACTAGCGGGCAAGAGACCCAGTACTTC	CASSRQTSGQETQYF
-	TRBV5-5	-	TRBJ1-1	TGTGCCAGCAGCTTCAGGCAGACCGAGATGAACACTGAAGCTTTCTTT	CASSFRQTEMNTEAFF
-	TRBV9	-	TRBJ1-1	TGTGCCAGCAGCGGAGGTGGAGGGCTGAACACTGAAGCTTTCTTT	CASSGGGGLNTEAFF
-	TRBV7-9	TRBD1	TRBJ2-7	TGTGCCAGCAGCTTAGGGCCGGGACAGGTAGGCGAGCAGTACTTC	CASSLGPGQVGEQYF
-	TRBV28	TRBD2	TRBJ2-5	TGTGCCAGCAGTTCCCCTAGCGGGAGCGAGACCCAGTACTTC	CASSSPSGSETQYF
few	TRBV14	-	TRBJ2-7	TGTGCCAGCAGCCGGGGTCTACTTGGGCTTTACGAGCAGTACTTC	CASSRGLLGLYEQYF
-	TRBV5-1	TRBD1	TRBJ1-2	TGCGCCAGCCACGCGACAGGGGGCGCTGGCTACACCTTC	CASHATGGAGYTF
-	TRBV9	TRBD2	TRBJ2-7	TGTGCCAGCAGCATCTCTAGCGGTTCGACCTACGAGCAGTACTTC	CASSISSGSTYEQYF
-	TRBV4-1	-	TRBJ2-4	TGCGCCAGCAGCCAAGAAGGGGTCACTGCGACCAAAAACATTCAGTACTTC	CASSQEGVTATKNIQYF
-	TRBV7-2	TRBD1	TRBJ2-7	TGTGCCAGCAGCCGAAACGGACAGGGGGCCCCCTACGAGCAGTACTTC	CASSRNGQGAPYEQYF
-	TRBV7-7	TRBD1	TRBJ2-1	TGTGCCAGCAGCTCCAGCGGCGACAGGGATTACAATGAGCAGTTCTTC	CASSSSGDRDYNEQFF
few	TRBV6-1	-	TRBJ1-5	TGTGCCAGCAGGAGGGATAGGACAAATAATCAGCCCCAGCATTTT	CASRRDRTNNQPQHF
-	TRBV18	TRBD1	TRBJ1-1	TGTGCCAGCTCACCTGGGACAGCGAACACTGAAGCTTTCTTT	CASSPGTANTEAFF
-	TRBV18	-	TRBJ2-1	TGTGCCAGCTCACCGCCCGGGTGGGTCCTTTCCTACAATGAGCAGTTCTTC	CASSPPGWVLSYNEQFF
-	TRBV27	TRBD1	TRBJ1-1	TGTGCCAGCAGTTTGGCGGACAGGGTTTACACTGAAGCTTTCTTT	CASSLADRVYTEAFF
-	TRBV27	TRBD2	TRBJ2-5	TGTGCCACCCGCGGGGTTGCGGGAGGACGCCAGACCCAGTACTTC	CATRGVAGGRQTQYF
-	TRBV5-1	TRBD2	TRBJ2-5	TGCGCCAGCAGCAGGACTAGCGGGATAGAGACCCAGTACTTC	CASSRTSGIETQYF
-	TRBV6-5	-	TRBJ2-7	TGTGCCAGCAGTTACTCGAATTCGCGTTCAAGGTACGAGCAGTACTTC	CASSYSNSRSRYEQYF
-	TRBV18	-	TRBJ2-5	TGTGCCAGCTCACCCACGAATCCCTCGGAGACCCAGTACTTC	CASSPTNPSETQYF
once	TRBV6-6	-	TRBJ2-7	TGTGCCAGCAGTTACAGGGACGCCTACGAGCAGTACTTC	CASSYRDAYEQYF
-	TRBV18	-	TRBJ2-7	TGTGCCAGCTCACCAAGTATTCTATACGAGCAGTACTTC	CASSPSILYEQYF
few	TRBV19	-	TRBJ2-2	TGTGCCAGTAGTATGTTGTCCGGGGAGCTGTTTTTT	CASSMLSGELFF
-	TRBV28	-	TRBJ2-6	TGTGCCAGTGTACGGGGCAGCTCTGGGGCCAACGTCCTGACTTTC	CASVRGSSGANVLTF
-	TRBV19	-	TRBJ1-5	TGTGCCAGTAGTATAGATCCCCCAGGGGTGGGGCAGCCCCAGCATTTT	CASSIDPPGVGQPQHF
few	TRBV5-4	-	TRBJ1-2	TGTGCCAGCAGCTTCGCCGGATCTAACTATGGCTACACCTTC	CASSFAGSNYGYTF
-	TRBV9	-	TRBJ2-2	TGTGCCAGCAGCGTAGGGACAGCGAACACCGGGGAGCTGTTTTTT	CASSVGTANTGELFF
-	TRBV11-2	-	TRBJ2-5	TGTGCCAGCAGCTTAGGGGCAGGCCAAGAGACCCAGTACTTC	CASSLGAGQETQYF
-	TRBV4-1	-	TRBJ2-2	TGCGCCAGCAGCCAAGCTGGGAACCCCGGGATGCGGGAGCTGTTTTTT	CASSQAGNPGMRELFF
-	TRBV7-9	TRBD1	TRBJ1-3	TGTGCCAGCAGCTTATTTGGACAGGGGTTAGGAAACACCATATATTTT	CASSLFGQGLGNTIYF